This TCR beta chain appears in the sequencing data of a study of radiotherapy plus CTLA-4 blockade in lung cancer. CDR3 size: 11 residues. Germline V gene data show CDR1 as LNHDA and CDR2 as SQIVND (reference sequence). V dropped 6 bases and J dropped 3 bases, with 5 bases sitting between them. A word on this clone: The antigen is unknown.

Study conclusions and caveats: An expansion of tumor-derived TCR clones occurred in blood after radiotherapy plus ipilimumab.

Sequenced by immunoSEQ multiplex PCR; TCRdb stores in-frame clones only, minus some. The profile shows 100,000 to 150,000 clones, about nine tenths of them singletons. The chain has TRBV19 and TRBJ1-1; D is unresolved. The receptor was isolated from a human donor with non-small cell lung cancer that progressed on radiotherapy plus ipilimumab. Source: peripheral blood, taken from a patient treated with radiotherapy plus ipilimumab. This chain's CDR3 is CASRRDTEAFF. As DNA, the CDR3 is TGTGCCAGTAGGCGAGACACTGAAGCTTTCTTT.